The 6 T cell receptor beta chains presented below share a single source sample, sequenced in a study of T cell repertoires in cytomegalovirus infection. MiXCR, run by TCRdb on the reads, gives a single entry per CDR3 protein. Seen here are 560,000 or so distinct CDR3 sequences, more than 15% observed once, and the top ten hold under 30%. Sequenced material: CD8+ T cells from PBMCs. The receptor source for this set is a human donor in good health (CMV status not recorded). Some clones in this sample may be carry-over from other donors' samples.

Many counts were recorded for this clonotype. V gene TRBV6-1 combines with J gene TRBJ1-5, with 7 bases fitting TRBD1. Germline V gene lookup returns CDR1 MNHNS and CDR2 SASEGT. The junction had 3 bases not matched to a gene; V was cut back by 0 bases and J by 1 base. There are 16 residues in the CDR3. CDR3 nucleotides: TGTGCCAGCAGTGAAGCGGAGGGACAGAGCAATCAGCCCCAGCATTTT. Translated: CASSEAEGQSNQPQHF.

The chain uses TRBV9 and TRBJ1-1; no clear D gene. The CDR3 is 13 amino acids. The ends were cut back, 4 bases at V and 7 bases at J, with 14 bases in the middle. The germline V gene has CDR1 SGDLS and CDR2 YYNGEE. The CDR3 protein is CASSPQMNHEAFF. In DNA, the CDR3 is TGTGCCAGCAGCCCTCAGATGAACCATGAAGCTTTCTTT.

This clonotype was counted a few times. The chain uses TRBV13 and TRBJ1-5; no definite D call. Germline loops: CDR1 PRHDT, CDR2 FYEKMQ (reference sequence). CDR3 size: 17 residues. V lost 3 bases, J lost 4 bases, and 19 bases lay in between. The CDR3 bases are TGTGCCAGCAGCTTGAGGACTGGACCGGACTCGAATCAGCCCCAGCATTTT. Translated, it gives CASSLRTGPDSNQPQHF.

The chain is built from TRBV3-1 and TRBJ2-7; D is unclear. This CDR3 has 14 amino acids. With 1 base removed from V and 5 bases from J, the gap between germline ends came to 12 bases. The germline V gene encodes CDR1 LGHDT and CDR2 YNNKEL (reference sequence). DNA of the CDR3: TGTGCCAGCAGCCAAGCCTCTTCAAGGGACGAGCAGTACTTC. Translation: CASSQASSRDEQYF.

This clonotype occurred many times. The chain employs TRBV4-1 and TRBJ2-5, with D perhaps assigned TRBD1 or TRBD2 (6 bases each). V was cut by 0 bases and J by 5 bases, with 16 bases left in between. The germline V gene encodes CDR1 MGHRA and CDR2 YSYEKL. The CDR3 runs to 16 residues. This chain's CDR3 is CASSQEEGRGFETQYF. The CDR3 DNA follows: TGCGCCAGCAGCCAAGAGGAGGGCAGGGGATTTGAGACCCAGTACTTC.

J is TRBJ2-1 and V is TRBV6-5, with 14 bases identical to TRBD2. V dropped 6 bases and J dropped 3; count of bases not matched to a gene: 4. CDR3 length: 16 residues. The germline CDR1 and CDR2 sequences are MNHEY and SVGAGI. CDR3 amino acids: CASSPGTSGGYNEQFF. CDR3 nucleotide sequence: TGTGCCAGCAGCCCCGGGACTAGCGGGGGCTACAATGAGCAGTTCTTC.